This TCR beta chain came from a study of cytomegalovirus exposure and HLA in healthy donors. Study outcomes and limitations: Among TCR beta chains, those listed as cytomegalovirus-associated numbered about 160. The classifier reportedly diagnosed cytomegalovirus status with high specificity and sensitivity. Later, an analysis found that TCR clusters from the first cohort tended to co-occur in the 130 or so validation repertoires.

Germline assignment: CDR1 MNHEY and CDR2 SVGAGI. The CDR3 contains 14 residues. V shed 6 bases, J shed 1 base, and the junction held 4 bases outside the gene matches. A note on this clone: Antigen specificity is unknown.

Clones were read by immunoSEQ multiplex PCR, and TCRdb kept only the in-frame ones, dropping some. The data contain 150,000 to 200,000 clones, approximately 96% of them singletons. From the approximately 120-subject validation cohort, which was separate from the roughly 710-subject first cohort, the donors were drawn. The source is a woman aged 18-29 years in good health and CMV-seronegative. The chain couples TRBV6-5 to TRBJ1-1, with TRBD1 matching 8 bases. The specimen sequenced was PBMCs. As DNA, the CDR3 is TGTGCCAGCAGAAGGGACAGGTCGAACACTGAAGCTTTCTTT. Its protein product is CASRRDRSNTEAFF.